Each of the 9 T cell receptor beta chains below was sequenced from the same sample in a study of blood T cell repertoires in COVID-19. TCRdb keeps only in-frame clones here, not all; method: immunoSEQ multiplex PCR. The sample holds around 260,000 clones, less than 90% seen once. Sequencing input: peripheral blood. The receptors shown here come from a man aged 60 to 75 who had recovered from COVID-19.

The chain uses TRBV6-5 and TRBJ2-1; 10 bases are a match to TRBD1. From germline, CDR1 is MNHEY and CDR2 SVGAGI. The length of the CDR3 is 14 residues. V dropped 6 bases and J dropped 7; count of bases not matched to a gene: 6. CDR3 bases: TGTGCCAGCAGACCCGGGGACAGGGGAAATGAGCAGTTCTTC. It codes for CASRPGDRGNEQFF.

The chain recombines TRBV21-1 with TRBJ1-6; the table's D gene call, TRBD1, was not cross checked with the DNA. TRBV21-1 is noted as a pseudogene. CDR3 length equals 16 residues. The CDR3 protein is CASSNGTGDCNSPLHF. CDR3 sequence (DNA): TGTGCCAGCAGCAACGGGACAGGGGATTGTAATTCACCCCTCCACTTT.

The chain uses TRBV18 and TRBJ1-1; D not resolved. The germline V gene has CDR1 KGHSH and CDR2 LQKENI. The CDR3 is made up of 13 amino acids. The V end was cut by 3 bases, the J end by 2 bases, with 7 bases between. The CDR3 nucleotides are TGTGCCAGCTCACCGGGCAGCAACACTGAAGCTTTCTTT. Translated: CASSPGSNTEAFF.

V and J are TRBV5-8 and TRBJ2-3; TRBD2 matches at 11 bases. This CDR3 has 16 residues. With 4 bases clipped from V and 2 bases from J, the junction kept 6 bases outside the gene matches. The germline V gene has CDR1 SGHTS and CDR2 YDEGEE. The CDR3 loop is CASSRGTSGLTDTQYF. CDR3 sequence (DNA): TGTGCCAGCAGCCGCGGGACTAGCGGACTCACAGATACGCAGTATTTT.

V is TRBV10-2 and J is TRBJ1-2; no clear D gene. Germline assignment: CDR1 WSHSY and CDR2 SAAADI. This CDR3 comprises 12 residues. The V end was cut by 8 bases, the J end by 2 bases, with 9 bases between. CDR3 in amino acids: CASAQRNYGYTF. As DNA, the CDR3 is TGCGCCAGCGCACAGCGGAACTATGGCTACACCTTC.

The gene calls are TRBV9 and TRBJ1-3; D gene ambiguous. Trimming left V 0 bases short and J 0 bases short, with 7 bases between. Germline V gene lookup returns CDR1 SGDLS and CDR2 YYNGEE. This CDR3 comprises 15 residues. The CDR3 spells CASSVVGGSGNTIYF. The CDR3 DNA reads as TGTGCCAGCAGCGTAGTAGGAGGCTCTGGAAACACCATATATTTT.

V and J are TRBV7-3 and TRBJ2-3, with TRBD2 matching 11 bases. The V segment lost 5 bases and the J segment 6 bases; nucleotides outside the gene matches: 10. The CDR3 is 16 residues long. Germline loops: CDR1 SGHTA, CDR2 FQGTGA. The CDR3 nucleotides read TGTGCCAGCAGCGACCCGATAGCGGGGGGGCTGGATACGCAGTATTTT. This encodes CASSDPIAGGLDTQYF.

CDR3 amino acids: CASSPGLVETQYF. In nucleotides, the CDR3 is TGTGCCAGCTCACCCGGACTAGTTGAGACCCAGTACTTC. The chain combines TRBV18 with TRBJ2-5; 7 bases line up with TRBD2. The V gene end was trimmed by 3 bases and the J gene end by 5 bases; junction bases not matched to a gene: 3. From germline, CDR1 is KGHSH and CDR2 LQKENI. This CDR3 region has 13 residues.

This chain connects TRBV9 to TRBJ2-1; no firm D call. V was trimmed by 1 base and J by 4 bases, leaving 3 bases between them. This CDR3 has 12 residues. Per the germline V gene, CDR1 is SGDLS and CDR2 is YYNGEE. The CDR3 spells CASSVYYNEQFF. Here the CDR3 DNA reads TGTGCCAGCAGCGTATATTACAATGAGCAGTTCTTC.